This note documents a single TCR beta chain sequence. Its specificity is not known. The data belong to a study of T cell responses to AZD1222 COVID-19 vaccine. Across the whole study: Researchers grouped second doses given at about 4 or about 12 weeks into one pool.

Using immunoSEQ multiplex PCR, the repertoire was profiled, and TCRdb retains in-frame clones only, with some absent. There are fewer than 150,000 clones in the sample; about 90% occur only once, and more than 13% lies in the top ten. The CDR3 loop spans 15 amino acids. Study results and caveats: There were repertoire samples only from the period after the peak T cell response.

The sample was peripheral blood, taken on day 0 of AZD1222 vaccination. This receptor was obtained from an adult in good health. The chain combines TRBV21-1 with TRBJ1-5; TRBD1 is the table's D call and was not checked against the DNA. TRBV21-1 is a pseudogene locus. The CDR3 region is CASSKAGQGNQPQHF. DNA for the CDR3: TGTGCCAGCAGCAAAGCGGGACAGGGGAATCAGCCCCAGCATTTT.